This T cell receptor (beta chain) originates from a study of T-cell reconstitution after alpha-beta-depleted transplantation in children. Study conclusions and caveats: T-cell counts and diversity were attributed mostly to newly produced T cells one year after transplant. In some patients, recipient T cells and intrathymic progenitors surviving conditioning explained high day-60 diversity. Several hundred expanded graft clones reportedly were the source of alpha-beta T cells about two months after transplant.

Comments on this clonotype: The antigen is unknown.

Unique molecular identifiers tagged the TCRbeta library. One entry per CDR3 protein results from TCRdb running MiXCR on the PCR reads. The table has roughly 790,000 distinct CDR3 sequences, around 15% seen once. The CDR3 has 16 amino acids. The ends were cut back, 1 base at V and 7 bases at J, with 17 bases in the middle. The V call is TRBV12-3 or TRBV12-4, the J call TRBJ2-1, with D tentatively TRBD2 (6 bases). This clonotype was obtained from a male patient between 5 and 17 years old who had a stem cell transplant for acute lymphoblastic leukemia, so the T cells may come from the graft donor. This specimen was PBMCs, mostly from graft donor cells, taken 360 days after TCRalphabeta/CD19-depleted stem cell transplant. The chain's CDR3 is CASSLGGYRESNEQFF. CDR3 DNA: TGTGCCAGCAGTTTAGGAGGTTATCGGGAGAGTAATGAGCAGTTCTTC.